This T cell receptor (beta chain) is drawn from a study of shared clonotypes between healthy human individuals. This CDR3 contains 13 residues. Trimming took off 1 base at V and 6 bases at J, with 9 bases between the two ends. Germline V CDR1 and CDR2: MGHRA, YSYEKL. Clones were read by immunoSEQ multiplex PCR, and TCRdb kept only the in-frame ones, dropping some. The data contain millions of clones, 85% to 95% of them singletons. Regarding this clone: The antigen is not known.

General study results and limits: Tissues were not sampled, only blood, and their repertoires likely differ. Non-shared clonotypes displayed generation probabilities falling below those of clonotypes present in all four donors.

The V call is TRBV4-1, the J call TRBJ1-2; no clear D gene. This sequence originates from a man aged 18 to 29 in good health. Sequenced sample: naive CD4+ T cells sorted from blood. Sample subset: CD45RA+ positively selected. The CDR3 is CASSQVEGHGYTF. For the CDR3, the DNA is TGCGCCAGCAGCCAAGTTGAAGGACATGGCTACACCTTC.